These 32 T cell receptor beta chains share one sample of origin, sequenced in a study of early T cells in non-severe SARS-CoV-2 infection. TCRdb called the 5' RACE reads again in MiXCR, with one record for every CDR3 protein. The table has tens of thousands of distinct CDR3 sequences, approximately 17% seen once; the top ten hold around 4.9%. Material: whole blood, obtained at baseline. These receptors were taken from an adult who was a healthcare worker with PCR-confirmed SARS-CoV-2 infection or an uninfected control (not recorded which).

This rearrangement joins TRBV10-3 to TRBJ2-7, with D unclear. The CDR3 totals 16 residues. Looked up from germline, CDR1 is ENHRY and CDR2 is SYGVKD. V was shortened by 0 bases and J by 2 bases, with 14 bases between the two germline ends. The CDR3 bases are TGTGCCATCAGTGAGTCAAACCACCAGAAAACCTACGAGCAGTACTTC. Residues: CAISESNHQKTYEQYF.

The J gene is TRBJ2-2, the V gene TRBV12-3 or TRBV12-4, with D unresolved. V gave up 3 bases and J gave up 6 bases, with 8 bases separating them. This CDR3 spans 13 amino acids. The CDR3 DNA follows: TGTGCCAGCAGTTTTTCCCAGGCCGGGGAGCTGTTTTTT. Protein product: CASSFSQAGELFF.

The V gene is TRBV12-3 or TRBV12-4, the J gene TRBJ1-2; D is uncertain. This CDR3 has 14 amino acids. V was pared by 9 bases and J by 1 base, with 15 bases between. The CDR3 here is CARARCAYNYGYTF. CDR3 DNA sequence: TGTGCCAGGGCCCGATGTGCCTATAACTATGGCTACACCTTC.

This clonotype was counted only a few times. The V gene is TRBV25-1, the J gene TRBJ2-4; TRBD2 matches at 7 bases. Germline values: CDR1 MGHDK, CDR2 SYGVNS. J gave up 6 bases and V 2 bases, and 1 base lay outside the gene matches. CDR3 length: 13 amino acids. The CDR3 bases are TGTGCCAGCAGTGAAGTAGCGGGAAACATTCAGTACTTC. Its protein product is CASSEVAGNIQYF.

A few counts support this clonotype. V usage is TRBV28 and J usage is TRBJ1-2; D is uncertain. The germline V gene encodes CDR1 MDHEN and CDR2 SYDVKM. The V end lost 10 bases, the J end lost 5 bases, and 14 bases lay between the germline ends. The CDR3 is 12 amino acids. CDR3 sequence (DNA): TGTGCCACCACCGGGAGACCTTATGGCTACACCTTC. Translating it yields CATTGRPYGYTF.

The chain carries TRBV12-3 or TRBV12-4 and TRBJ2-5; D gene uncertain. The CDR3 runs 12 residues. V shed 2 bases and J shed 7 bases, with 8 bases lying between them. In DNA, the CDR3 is TGTGCCAGCAGTTTATCTGGCGGGACCCAGTACTTC. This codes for CASSLSGGTQYF.

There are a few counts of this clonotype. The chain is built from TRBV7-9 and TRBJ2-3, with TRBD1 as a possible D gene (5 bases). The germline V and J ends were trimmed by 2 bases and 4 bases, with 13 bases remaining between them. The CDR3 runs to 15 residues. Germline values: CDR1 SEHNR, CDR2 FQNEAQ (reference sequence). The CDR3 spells CASSLKWGGADTQYF. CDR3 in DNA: TGTGCCAGCAGCTTAAAATGGGGCGGAGCAGATACGCAGTATTTT.

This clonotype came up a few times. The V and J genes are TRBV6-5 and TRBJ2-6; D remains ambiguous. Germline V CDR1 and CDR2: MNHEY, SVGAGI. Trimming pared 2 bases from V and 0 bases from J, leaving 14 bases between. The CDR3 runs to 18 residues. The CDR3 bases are TGTGCCAGCAGTTACGACACCACGGCGTCCTCTGGGGCCAACGTCCTGACTTTC. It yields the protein CASSYDTTASSGANVLTF.

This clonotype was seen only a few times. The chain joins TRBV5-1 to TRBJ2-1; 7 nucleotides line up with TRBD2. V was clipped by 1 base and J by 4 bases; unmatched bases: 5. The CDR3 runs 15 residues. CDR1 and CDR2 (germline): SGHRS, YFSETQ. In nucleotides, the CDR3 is TGCGCCAGCAGCTTGTACCAGCGGGAATACAATGAGCAGTTCTTC. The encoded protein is CASSLYQREYNEQFF.

The CDR3 spells CASSKDRWGARSEQYF. CDR3 nucleotides: TGTGCCAGCAGTAAGGACAGGTGGGGGGCGAGAAGCGAGCAGTACTTC. The V and J genes are TRBV6-5 and TRBJ2-7; D perhaps matches TRBD1 (7 bases). This CDR3 has 16 amino acids. V lost 5 bases to trimming and J lost 6 bases, with 23 bases between them. Germline V gives CDR1 MNHEY, CDR2 SVGAGI.

The CDR3 DNA sequence: TGTGCCAGCAGTCCCCGGGACAGCTCCTACAATGAGCAGTTCTTC. Translation gives CASSPRDSSYNEQFF. This chain uses TRBV5-5 with TRBJ2-1, with TRBD1 matching over 7 bases. Germline V gives CDR1 SGHKS, CDR2 YYEKEE (reference sequence). V trimming: 5 bases; J trimming: 0 bases; junction bases outside the gene matches: 5. CDR3 length: 15 residues. The full variable domain, with the rest looked up from reference TRBV5-5 and TRBJ2-1, is DAGVTQSPTHLIKTRGQQVTLRCSPISGHKSVSWYQQVLGQGPQFIFQYYEKEERGRGNFPDRFSARQFPNYSSELNVNALLLGDSALYLCASSPRDSSYNEQFFGPGTRLTVL.

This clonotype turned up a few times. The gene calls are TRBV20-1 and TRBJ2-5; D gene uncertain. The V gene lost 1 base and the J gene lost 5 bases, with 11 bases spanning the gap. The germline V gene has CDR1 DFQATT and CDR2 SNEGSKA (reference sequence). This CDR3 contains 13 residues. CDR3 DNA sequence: TGCAGTGCTAGAGGGACCATCGGGGAGACCCAGTACTTC. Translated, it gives CSARGTIGETQYF.

CDR3 sequence reads: CSVQTSGYNEQFF. CDR3 DNA sequence: TGCAGTGTTCAGACTAGCGGTTACAATGAGCAGTTCTTC. This chain joins TRBV20-1 and TRBJ2-1; 9 bases line up with TRBD2. Germline V gene sequence: CDR1 DFQATT, CDR2 SNEGSKA (reference sequence). Trimming removed 7 bases from V and 4 bases from J; junction bases left unmatched: 5. CDR3 length: 13 amino acids.

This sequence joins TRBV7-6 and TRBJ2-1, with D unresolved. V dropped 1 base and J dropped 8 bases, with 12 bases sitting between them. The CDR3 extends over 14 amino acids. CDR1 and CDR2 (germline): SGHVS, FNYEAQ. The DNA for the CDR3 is TGTGCCAGCAGCTTAGGTCGTACAAGCGATGAGCAGTTCTTC. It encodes CASSLGRTSDEQFF.

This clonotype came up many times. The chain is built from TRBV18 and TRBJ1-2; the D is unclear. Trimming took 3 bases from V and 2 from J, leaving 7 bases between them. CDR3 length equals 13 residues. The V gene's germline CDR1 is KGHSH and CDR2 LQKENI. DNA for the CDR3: TGTGCCAGCTCACCCCAGGTGAACTATGGCTACACCTTC. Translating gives CASSPQVNYGYTF.

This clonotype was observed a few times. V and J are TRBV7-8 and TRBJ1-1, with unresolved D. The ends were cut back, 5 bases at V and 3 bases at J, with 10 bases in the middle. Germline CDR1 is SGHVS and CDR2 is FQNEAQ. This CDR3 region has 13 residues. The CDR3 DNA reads TGTGCCAGCAGCCGTAGACGGGACACTGAAGCTTTCTTT. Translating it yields CASSRRRDTEAFF.

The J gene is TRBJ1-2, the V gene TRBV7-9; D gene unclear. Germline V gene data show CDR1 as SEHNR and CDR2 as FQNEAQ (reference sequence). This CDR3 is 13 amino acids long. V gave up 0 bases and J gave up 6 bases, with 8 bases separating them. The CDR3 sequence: CASSLALADGYTF. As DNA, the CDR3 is TGTGCCAGCAGCTTAGCGCTGGCAGATGGCTACACCTTC.

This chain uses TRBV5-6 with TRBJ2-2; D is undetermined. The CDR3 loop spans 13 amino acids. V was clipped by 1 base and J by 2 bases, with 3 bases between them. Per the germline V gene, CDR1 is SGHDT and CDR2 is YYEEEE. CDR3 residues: CASSLTNTGELFF. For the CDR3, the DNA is TGTGCCAGCAGCTTGACAAACACCGGGGAGCTGTTTTTT.

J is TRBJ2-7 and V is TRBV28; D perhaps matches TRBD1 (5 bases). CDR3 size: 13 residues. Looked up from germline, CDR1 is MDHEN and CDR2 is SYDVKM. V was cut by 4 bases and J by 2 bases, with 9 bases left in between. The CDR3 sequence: CASSSDRPYEQYF. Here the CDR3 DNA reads TGTGCCAGCAGTTCCGACAGACCCTACGAGCAGTACTTC.

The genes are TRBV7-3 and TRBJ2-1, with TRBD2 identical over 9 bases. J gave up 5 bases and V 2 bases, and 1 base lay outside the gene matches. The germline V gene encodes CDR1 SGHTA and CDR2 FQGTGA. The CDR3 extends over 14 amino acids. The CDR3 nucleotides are TGTGCCAGCAGCTTATCTAGCGGGAACAATGAGCAGTTCTTC. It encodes CASSLSSGNNEQFF.

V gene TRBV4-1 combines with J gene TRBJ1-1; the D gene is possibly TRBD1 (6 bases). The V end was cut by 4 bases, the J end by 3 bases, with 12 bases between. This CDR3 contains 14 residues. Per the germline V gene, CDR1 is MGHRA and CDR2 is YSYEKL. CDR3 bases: TGCGCCAGCAGCCCCCGATGGACAGACACTGAAGCTTTCTTT. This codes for CASSPRWTDTEAFF.

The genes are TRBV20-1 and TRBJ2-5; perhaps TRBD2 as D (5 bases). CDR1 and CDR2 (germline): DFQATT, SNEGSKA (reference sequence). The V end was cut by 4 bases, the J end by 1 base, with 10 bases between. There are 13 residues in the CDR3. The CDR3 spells CSATETSQETQYF. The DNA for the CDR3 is TGCAGTGCTACTGAAACTAGCCAAGAGACCCAGTACTTC.

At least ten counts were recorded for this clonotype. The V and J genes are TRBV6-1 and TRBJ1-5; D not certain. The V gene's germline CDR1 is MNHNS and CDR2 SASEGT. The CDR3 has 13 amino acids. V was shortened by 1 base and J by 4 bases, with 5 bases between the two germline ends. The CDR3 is CASSEGSNQPQHF. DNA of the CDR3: TGTGCCAGCAGTGAAGGTTCTAATCAGCCCCAGCATTTT.

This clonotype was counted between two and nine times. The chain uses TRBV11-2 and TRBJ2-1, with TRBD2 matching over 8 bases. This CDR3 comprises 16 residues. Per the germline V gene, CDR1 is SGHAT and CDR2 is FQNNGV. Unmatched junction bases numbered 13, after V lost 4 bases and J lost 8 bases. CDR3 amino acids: CASSYPWGSGTDEQFF. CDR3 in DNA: TGTGCCAGCAGCTATCCCTGGGGTAGCGGGACGGATGAGCAGTTCTTC.

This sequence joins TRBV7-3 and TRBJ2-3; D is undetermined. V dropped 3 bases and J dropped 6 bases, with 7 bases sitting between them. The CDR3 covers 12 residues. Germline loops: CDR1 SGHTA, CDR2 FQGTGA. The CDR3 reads CASSFVRDTQYF. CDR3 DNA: TGTGCCAGCAGCTTCGTCCGGGATACGCAGTATTTT.

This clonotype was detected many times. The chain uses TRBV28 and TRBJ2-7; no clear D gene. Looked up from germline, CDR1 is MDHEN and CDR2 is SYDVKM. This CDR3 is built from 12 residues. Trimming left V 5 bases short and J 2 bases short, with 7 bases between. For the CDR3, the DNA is TGTGCCAGCAGTCGCGGTACCTACGAGCAGTACTTC. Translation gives CASSRGTYEQYF.

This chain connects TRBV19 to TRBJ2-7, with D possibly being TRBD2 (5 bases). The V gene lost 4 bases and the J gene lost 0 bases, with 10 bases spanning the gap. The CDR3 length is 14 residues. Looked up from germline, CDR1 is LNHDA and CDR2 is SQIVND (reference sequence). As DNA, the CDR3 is TGTGCCAGTAGTAGGACGGGAAGCTCCTACGAGCAGTACTTC. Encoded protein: CASSRTGSSYEQYF.

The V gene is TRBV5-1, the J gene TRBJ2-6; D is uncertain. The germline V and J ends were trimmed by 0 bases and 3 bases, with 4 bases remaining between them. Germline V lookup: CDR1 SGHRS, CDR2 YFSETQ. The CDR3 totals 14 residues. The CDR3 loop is CASSLAVGANVLTF. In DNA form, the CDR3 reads TGCGCCAGCAGCTTGGCGGTTGGGGCCAACGTCCTGACTTTC.

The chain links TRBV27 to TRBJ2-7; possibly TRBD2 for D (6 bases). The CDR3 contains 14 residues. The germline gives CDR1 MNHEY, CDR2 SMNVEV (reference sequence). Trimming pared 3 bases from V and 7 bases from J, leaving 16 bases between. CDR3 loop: CASSFLTSPREQYF. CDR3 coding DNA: TGTGCCAGCAGTTTCTTAACTAGCCCGCGGGAGCAGTACTTC.

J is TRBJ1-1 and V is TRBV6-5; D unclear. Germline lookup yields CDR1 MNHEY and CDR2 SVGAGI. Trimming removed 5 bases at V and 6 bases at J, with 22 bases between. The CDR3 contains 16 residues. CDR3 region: CASSEYVAVQEAEAFF. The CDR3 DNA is TGTGCCAGCAGTGAATACGTTGCAGTGCAGGAAGCTGAAGCTTTCTTT.

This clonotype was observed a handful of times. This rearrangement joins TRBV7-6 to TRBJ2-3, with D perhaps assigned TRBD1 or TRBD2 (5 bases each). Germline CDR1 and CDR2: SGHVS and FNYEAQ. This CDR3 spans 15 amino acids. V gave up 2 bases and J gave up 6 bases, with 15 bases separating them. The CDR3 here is CASSLLGPQADTQYF. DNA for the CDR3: TGTGCCAGCAGCTTATTGGGACCACAGGCGGATACGCAGTATTTT.

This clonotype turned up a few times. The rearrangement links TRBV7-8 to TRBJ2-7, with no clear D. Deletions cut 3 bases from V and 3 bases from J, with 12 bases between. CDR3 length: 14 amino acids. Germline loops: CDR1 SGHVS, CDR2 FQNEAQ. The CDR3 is CASSFRQAIYEQYF. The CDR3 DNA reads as TGTGCCAGCAGCTTTCGGCAGGCGATCTACGAGCAGTACTTC.